This entry lists 26 T cell receptor beta chains sequenced from one sample in a study of CD8+ T cells in alopecia areata (dated by TCRdb to between 2017 and 2018). Library prep was done by the immunoSEQ multiplex PCR assay. RNA was extracted from all samples and reverse transcribed into cDNA, which served as template for TCR sequencing. Held by TCRdb, this immuneACCESS table contains in-frame sequences only and omits some clones. Under half of the omission traces to an unresolved V gene where checked; the cause of the rest is unknown. The sample comprises about 120,000 clones, and every one was counted more than once. The biggest ten clones account for 20% of the sample. Sequenced material: lesional skin. The receptor set was obtained from a C3H/HeJ mouse with alopecia areata. For this strain, the MHC haplotype is H2-k.

This clone was observed a few times. Any gene name here is a mouse gene name. The CDR3 goes on 4 residues after the read ends, and that part is filled in from the germline J gene. The chain carries TRBV19 and TRBJ1-2; 7 nucleotides line up with TRBD1. V shed 3 bases, J shed 1 base, and the junction held 6 bases outside the gene matches. The CDR3 length is 15 residues. Germline lookup yields CDR1 FNHDT and CDR2 SITEND (reference sequence). The CDR3 sequence: CASSKVGTVNSDYTF. CDR3 DNA (partial): TGTGCCAGCAGTAAGGTGGGGACAGTAAACTCC.

Points on this clone: Gene names are mouse gene names. Coverage ceases 4 residues before the CDR3 finishes, and the germline J gene fills in the end. The gene calls are TRBV13-3 and TRBJ2-5; a possible D gene is TRBD1 (6 bases). CDR1 is NNHDY and CDR2 is SYVADS in the germline V gene. This CDR3 is 14 amino acids long. CDR3 loop: CASSDPGERDTQYF. Partial CDR3 DNA: TGTGCCAGCAGTGATCCAGGGGAGAGAGAC.

To note about this clone: The gene symbols are mouse symbols. The read comes to an end 4 residues before the CDR3 does, leaving the germline J gene to fill in the end. The J gene is TRBJ1-4, the V gene TRBV1; D is uncertain. The CDR3 has 16 amino acids. V gave up 0 bases and J gave up 5 bases, with 13 bases separating them. The germline CDR1 and CDR2 sequences are NSQYPW and LRSPGD (reference sequence). The CDR3 loop reads CTCSADWQANNERLFF. The CDR3 DNA, read in part, is TGCACCTGCAGTGCAGATTGGCAGGCCAATAACGAA.

In this sample, this clone turned up a few times. This likely stems from a read error, as it lies one base from a far larger clone. Genes and germline come from the mouse. The CDR3 extends 4 residues past the end of the read, so its final part is completed from the germline J gene. The chain combines TRBV13-2 with TRBJ1-1; no firm D call. The V gene lost 5 bases and the J gene lost 1 base, with 6 bases spanning the gap. This CDR3 is 12 amino acids long. Germline V gene data show CDR1 as NNHNN and CDR2 as SYGAGS (reference sequence). This CDR3 is CASGTRNTEVFF. The sequenced CDR3 bases are TGTGCCAGCGGAACAAGAAACACA.

This clone was counted a few times. The gene symbols are mouse symbols. This CDR3 is CASTSGRDTEVFF. CDR3 DNA (partial): TGTGCCAGCACCTCAGGGCGGGACACA. The chain recombines TRBV13-3 with TRBJ1-1; maybe TRBD1 (5 bases). The read ends 4 residues early relative to the CDR3; the germline J gene fills the gap. The CDR3 extends over 13 amino acids. V lost 6 bases and J 3 bases, leaving 12 bases between the germline ends. CDR1 NNHDY and CDR2 SYVADS come from the germline V gene.

The sample holds many counts of this clone. Here the gene names and germline are mouse. The sequence runs out 4 residues before the end of the CDR3; the remainder is reconstructed from the germline J gene. Other DNA sequences in this sample translate to the same CDR3. The chain employs TRBV13-3 and TRBJ2-1; 9 bases agree with TRBD1. The CDR3 length is 14 residues. Germline V gene lookup returns CDR1 NNHDY and CDR2 SYVADS. V lost 5 bases and J lost 6; bases outside the gene matches: 6. The CDR3 reads CASSPGQGGAEQFF. The CDR3 DNA, read in part, is TGTGCCAGCAGCCCGGGACAGGGCGGTGCT.

As concerns this clone: Germline and genes here are mouse. The CDR3 goes on 4 residues after the read ends, and that part is filled in from the germline J gene. The chain links TRBV1 to TRBJ2-1, with TRBD1 matching 9 bases. CDR1 and CDR2 from the germline V gene are NSQYPW and LRSPGD (reference sequence). Unmatched junction bases numbered 8, after V lost 7 bases and J lost 1 base. The CDR3 is made up of 16 amino acids. Incomplete CDR3 DNA: TGCACCTGCAAACCGGGACAGGGTGGGAACTATGCT. It yields the protein CTCKPGQGGNYA. The entire CDR3 protein reads CTCKPGQGGNYAEQFF. The variable domain in full, with the rest retrieved from reference TRBV1 and TRBJ2-1, is VTLLEQNPRWRLVPRGQAVNLRCILKNSQYPWMSWYQQDLQKQLQWLFTLRSPGDKEVKSLPGADYLATRVTDTELRLQVANMSQGRTLYCTCKPGQGGNYAEQFFGPGTRLTVL.

Regarding this clone: Here the gene names and germline are mouse. Read data end 4 residues before the CDR3 end; the end is taken from the germline J gene. V usage is TRBV17 and J usage is TRBJ2-5; D gene ambiguous. In germline, CDR1 is MNHDT, CDR2 YYDKIL. CDR3 length: 13 amino acids. Trimming removed 3 bases from V and 2 bases from J, with 6 bases in between. The CDR3 here is CASSSSLQDTQYF. The part of the CDR3 DNA that was read is TGTGCTAGCAGTAGCTCACTCCAAGAC.

This clone turned up a few times. Genes and germline are mouse. The sequence runs out 4 residues before the end of the CDR3; the remainder is reconstructed from the germline J gene. The rearrangement uses TRBV31 and TRBJ1-4; 7 positions match TRBD1. Germline V gene data show CDR1 as GKSSPN and CDR2 as SITVG. The length of the CDR3 is 14 residues. V was clipped by 5 bases and J by 5 bases; unmatched bases: 8. The DNA read from the CDR3 is TGTGCCTGGCGTATGGGACAGACAAACGAA. This encodes CAWRMGQTNE. The whole CDR3 is CAWRMGQTNERLFF.

To note about this clone: The TCRdb protein fails to match the DNA translation at residue 9; the protein reported here was translated from the DNA. The genes are named according to mouse. The read comes to an end 3 residues before the CDR3 does, leaving the germline J gene to fill in the end. This chain links TRBV19 with TRBJ1-3, with TRBD1 matching 7 bases. CDR1 FNHDT and CDR2 SITEND come from the germline V gene (reference sequence). V shed 4 bases and J 8 bases; nucleotides not matched to a gene: 3. The CDR3 totals 12 residues. The CDR3 DNA, read in part, is TGTGCCAGCAGTCGACAGGGCCATACG. It yields the protein CASSRQGHT. The whole CDR3 region reads CASSRQGHTLYF.

This clone has more than one count but fewer than ten. TCRdb and the translated DNA give different amino acids at residue 12; the protein presented here is the one translated from the DNA. The gene names here belong to mouse. The read gets to within 3 residues of the CDR3 end, and the germline J gene fills in the rest. The genes are TRBV19 and TRBJ1-3; D is unclear. The CDR3 contains 15 residues. The germline V gene encodes CDR1 FNHDT and CDR2 SITEND (reference sequence). The CDR3 DNA, read in part, is TGTGCCAACAGTATTGGGGAAAATTCTGGAAATACG. This encodes CANSIGENSGNT. In full, the CDR3 reads CANSIGENSGNTLYF.

Concerning this clone: Each gene name is a mouse one. From the germline J gene comes the end of the CDR3, since the read stops 4 residues before it. This chain links TRBV19 with TRBJ2-3, with 7 nucleotides matching TRBD1. This CDR3 has 14 amino acids. Germline V gene lookup returns CDR1 FNHDT and CDR2 SITEND (reference sequence). V shed 4 bases, J shed 1 base, and the junction held 3 bases outside the gene matches. CDR3: CASSRGTGAETLYF. CDR3 bases read: TGTGCCAGCAGTCGGGGGACAGGTGCAGAA. Variable domain in full (rest from reference TRBV19 and TRBJ2-3): GGIITQTPKFLIGQEGQKLTLKCQQNFNHDTMYWYRQDSGKGLRLIYYSITENDLQKGDLSEGYDASREKKSSFSLTVTSAQKNEMAVFLCASSRGTGAETLYFGSGTRLTVL.

Comments on this clone: The genes are named according to mouse. The part of the CDR3 DNA that was read is TGTGCCAGCAGCCCTGGACTGGGGACT. Translating gives CASSPGLGT. The whole CDR3 region reads CASSPGLGTEQFF. This rearrangement joins TRBV13-3 to TRBJ2-1, with 9 bases lining up with TRBD2. The missing CDR3 end, 4 residues past where the read stops, is filled in from the germline J gene. The germline gives CDR1 NNHDY, CDR2 SYVADS. The length of the CDR3 is 13 residues.

The table lists this clone with a few counts. Mouse gene names apply. The read falls 4 residues short of the CDR3 end, and the missing part is taken from the germline J gene. The V call is TRBV13-2, the J call TRBJ1-2, with 9 nucleotides matching TRBD1. Germline lookup yields CDR1 NNHNN and CDR2 SYGAGS (reference sequence). The CDR3 sequence is 15 residues long. Trimming removed 1 base from V and 2 bases from J; junction bases left unmatched: 3. The CDR3 DNA, read in part, is TGTGCCAGCGGTGATCAGGGGACAGGGAACTCC. Amino acids: CASGDQGTGNS. The full CDR3 reads CASGDQGTGNSDYTF.

Concerning this clone itself: Here the gene names and germline are mouse. The CDR3 extends 4 residues past the end of the read, so its final part is completed from the germline J gene. The chain uses TRBV1 and TRBJ2-5; 11 nucleotides line up with TRBD2. The CDR3 has 16 amino acids. Germline V lookup: CDR1 NSQYPW, CDR2 LRSPGD (reference sequence). The covered CDR3 bases are TGCACCTGCAGTGCAGATAACTGGGGGGGCGCAGAC. Amino acids: CTCSADNWGGAD. The entire CDR3 protein reads CTCSADNWGGADTQYF.

This clone was recorded a few times. The genes and germline here are from mouse. The read falls 4 residues short of the CDR3 end, and the missing part is taken from the germline J gene. The chain is built from TRBV13-3 and TRBJ2-5; maybe TRBD2 (7 bases). The CDR3 sequence is 17 residues long. The V end was cut by 0 bases, the J end by 3 bases, with 17 bases between. Germline V lookup: CDR1 NNHDY, CDR2 SYVADS. Here the CDR3 reads CASSDASAGGKQDTQYF. The sequenced part of the CDR3 DNA is TGTGCCAGCAGTGATGCATCGGCTGGGGGCAAACAAGAC.

This clone was seen more than once but under ten times. Gene and germline names: mouse. Read sequence stops 4 residues before the CDR3 end, and the germline J gene provides the missing end. The chain couples TRBV19 to TRBJ2-2, with 10 nucleotides matching TRBD2. The CDR3 has 16 amino acids. Germline loops: CDR1 FNHDT, CDR2 SITEND (reference sequence). After removal of 0 bases from V and 3 bases from J, the junction contained 2 bases not matched to a gene. The DNA read from the CDR3 is TGTGCCAGCAGTATAGCCTGGGGGGGCGACACCGGG. Protein product: CASSIAWGGDTG. The full CDR3 protein is CASSIAWGGDTGQLYF.

As for this clone: Gene names and germline match the mouse. Read coverage stops 4 residues before the CDR3 terminus; the germline J gene supplies the remainder. The V and J genes are TRBV13-1 and TRBJ1-1; D unresolved. Germline CDR1 reads NSHNY; CDR2 reads SYGAGN. The CDR3 consists of 13 residues. V shed 2 bases and J shed 0 bases, with 5 bases lying between them. The sequenced CDR3 bases are TGTGCCAGCAGTGAAACATCAAACACA. Translated: CASSETSNT. The CDR3 as a whole reads CASSETSNTEVFF.

As concerns this clone: The protein listed by TCRdb differs at residue 13 from the translated DNA, so the DNA translation is shown. The gene names given are mouse names. The read halts 3 residues ahead of the CDR3 end, with the missing end drawn from the germline J gene. The chain is built from TRBV13-1 and TRBJ1-6; 10 bases are shared with TRBD1. TRBJ1-6 is placed among ORFs of uncertain function. Germline CDR1 is NSHNY and CDR2 is SYGAGN. There are 16 residues in the CDR3. V lost 0 bases, J lost 6 bases, and 3 bases stayed unmatched. The sequenced CDR3 bases are TGTGCCAGCAGTGATGCAGACAGGGGGCCTAATTCGCCC. It translates to CASSDADRGPNSP. The whole CDR3 region reads CASSDADRGPNSPLYF.

Worth noting for this clone: Germline and genes: mouse. The read falls 4 residues short of the CDR3 end, and the missing part is taken from the germline J gene. The chain uses TRBV1 and TRBJ2-3; possible D gene TRBD1, 6 bases. Germline lookup yields CDR1 NSQYPW and CDR2 LRSPGD (reference sequence). Trimming shortened V by 4 bases and J by 1 base, and 9 bases separated the two germline ends. The CDR3 is 14 residues long. CDR3 DNA, as far as it was read: TGCACCTGCAGTGTGACAGGAGGTGCAGAA. This gives the protein CTCSVTGGAE. The full CDR3 sequence reads CTCSVTGGAETLYF.

Concerning this clone itself: The gene symbols are mouse symbols. The DNA ends 4 residues before the CDR3 does, and the rest of the CDR3 is filled in from the germline J gene. The chain links TRBV13-3 to TRBJ2-5; D may be TRBD1 (5 bases). The CDR3 contains 12 residues. The germline CDR1 and CDR2 sequences are NNHDY and SYVADS. The CDR3 protein is CASSENRDTQYF. The sequenced CDR3 bases are TGTGCCAGCAGCGAAAACAGGGAC.

This clone was counted only a few times. The genes and germline here are from mouse. The DNA read from the CDR3 is TGCACCTGCAGTGCAGATCTGAGGACAGTAAACTCC. Translation gives CTCSADLRTVNS. The whole CDR3 sequence reads CTCSADLRTVNSDYTF. The chain is built from TRBV1 and TRBJ1-2; possibly TRBD1 for D (6 bases). The CDR3 end is not reached by the read, which stops 4 residues before it; the germline J gene fills it in. Trimming stripped 0 bases from V and 1 base from J, with 12 bases between. This CDR3 is 16 amino acids long. The V gene's germline CDR1 is NSQYPW and CDR2 LRSPGD (reference sequence).

Concerning this clone itself: Gene and germline names: mouse. The CDR3 sequence is CASSDGGTGDYAEQFF. CDR3 DNA (partial): TGTGCCAGCAGTGATGGGGGGACTGGGGACTATGCT. This chain uses TRBV13-3 with TRBJ2-1; 10 bases are shared with TRBD2. The read falls 4 residues short of the CDR3 end, and the missing part is taken from the germline J gene. This CDR3 has 16 amino acids. Germline V gene lookup returns CDR1 NNHDY and CDR2 SYVADS. After removal of 0 bases from V and 2 bases from J, the junction contained 2 bases not matched to a gene.

This clone appeared a few times. A mismatch at residue 13 separates the TCRdb protein from the translated DNA, so the protein presented here was translated from the DNA. The germline and genes are mouse ones. The CDR3 extends 3 residues past the end of the read, so its final part is completed from the germline J gene. The rearrangement joins TRBV1 to TRBJ1-3, with 7 bases matching TRBD1. The CDR3 extends over 16 amino acids. V trimming: 4 bases; J trimming: 0 bases; junction bases outside the gene matches: 6. Germline V CDR1 and CDR2: NSQYPW, LRSPGD (reference sequence). The sequenced CDR3 bases are TGCACCTGCAGTGACAGGGGAATGGATTCTGGAAATACG. Its protein product is CTCSDRGMDSGNT. The complete CDR3 reads CTCSDRGMDSGNTLYF.

This clone was recorded a few times. The germline and genes are mouse ones. Coverage ceases 4 residues before the CDR3 finishes, and the germline J gene fills in the end. This chain uses TRBV13-3 with TRBJ1-2; D possibly corresponds to TRBD1 (5 bases). The CDR3 is 14 residues long. The V gene lost 2 bases and the J gene lost 2 bases, with 10 bases spanning the gap. CDR1 is NNHDY, CDR2 SYVADS, per germline. The covered CDR3 bases are TGTGCCAGCAGTGAGGGGGGGAAGAACTCC. This sequence encodes CASSEGGKNS. The entire CDR3 protein reads CASSEGGKNSDYTF.

There are a few counts of this clone. Mouse names are used for the genes. The sequenced part of the CDR3 DNA is TGTGCCAGCAGTGCCGGGACAAAAATTTCCAACGAA. Its protein product is CASSAGTKISNE. From start to end, the CDR3 is CASSAGTKISNERLFF. The V gene is TRBV13-3, the J gene TRBJ1-4; D is possibly TRBD1 (6 bases). The missing CDR3 end, 4 residues past where the read stops, is filled in from the germline J gene. V was pared by 3 bases and J by 0 bases, with 12 bases between. The germline CDR1 and CDR2 sequences are NNHDY and SYVADS. This CDR3 is 16 amino acids long.